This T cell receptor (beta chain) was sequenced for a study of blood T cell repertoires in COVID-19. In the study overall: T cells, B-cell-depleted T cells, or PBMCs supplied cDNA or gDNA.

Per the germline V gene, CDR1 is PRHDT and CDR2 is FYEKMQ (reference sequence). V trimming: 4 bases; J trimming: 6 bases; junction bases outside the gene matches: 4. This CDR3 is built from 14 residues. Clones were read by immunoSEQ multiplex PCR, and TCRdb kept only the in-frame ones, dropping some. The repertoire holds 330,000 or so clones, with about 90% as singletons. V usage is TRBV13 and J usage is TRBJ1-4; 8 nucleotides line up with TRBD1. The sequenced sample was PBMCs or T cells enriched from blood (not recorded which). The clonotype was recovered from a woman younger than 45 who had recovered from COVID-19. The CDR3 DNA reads TGTGCCAGCAGCTCCCGGACAGGGCATGAAAAACTGTTTTTT. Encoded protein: CASSSRTGHEKLFF.